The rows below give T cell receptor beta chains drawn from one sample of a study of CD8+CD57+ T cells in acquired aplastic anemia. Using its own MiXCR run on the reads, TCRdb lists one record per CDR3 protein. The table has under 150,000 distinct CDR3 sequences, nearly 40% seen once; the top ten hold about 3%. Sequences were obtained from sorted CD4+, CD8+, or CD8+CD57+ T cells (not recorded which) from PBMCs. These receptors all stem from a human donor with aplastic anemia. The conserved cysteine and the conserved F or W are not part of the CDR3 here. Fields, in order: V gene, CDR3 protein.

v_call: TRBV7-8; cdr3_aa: ASSAGAGEQY
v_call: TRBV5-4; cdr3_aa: ASSSKDTGNTGELF
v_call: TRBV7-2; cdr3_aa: ASSQTRETQY
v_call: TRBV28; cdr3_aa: ASFGTMNTEAF
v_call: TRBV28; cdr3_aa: ASSLLAGVGGYT
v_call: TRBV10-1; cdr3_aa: ASSDNRVPAF
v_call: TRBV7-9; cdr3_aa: ASSLFGDSNTEAF
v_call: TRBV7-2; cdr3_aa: ASSPRGLATPETQY
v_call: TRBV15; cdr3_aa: ATSREEGGVGTQY
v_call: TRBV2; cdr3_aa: ASRPQGPGGYT
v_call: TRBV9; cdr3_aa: ASSRGGGQETQY
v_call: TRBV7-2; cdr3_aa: ASNLATGSNQPQH
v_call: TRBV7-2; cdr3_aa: ASSLDGDTQY
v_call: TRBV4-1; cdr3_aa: ASSHRQNDEQY
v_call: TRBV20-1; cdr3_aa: SATRRQGRPYEQY
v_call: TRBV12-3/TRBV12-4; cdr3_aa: ASSLGQGPNSPLH
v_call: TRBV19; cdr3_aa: ASSMTRDGEQY
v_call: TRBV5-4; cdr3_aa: ASSPPSSAGELF
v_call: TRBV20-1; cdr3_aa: SASEVLLPYEQY
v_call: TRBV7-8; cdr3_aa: ASSLAPWAGGGQPQH
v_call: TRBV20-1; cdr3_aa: SAAQTSGGAHERF
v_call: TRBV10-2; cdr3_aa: ASSDLVTGGYGYT
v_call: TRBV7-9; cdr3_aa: ASSQQKGYGYT
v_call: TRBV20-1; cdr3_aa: SARPQRAGGLNEQF
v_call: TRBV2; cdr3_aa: ASSEREGAGNSPLH
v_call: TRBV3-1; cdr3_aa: ASSQGVRGYGYT
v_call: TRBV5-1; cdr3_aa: ASSLLAGVSDTQY
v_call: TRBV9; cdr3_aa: ASSVGAGGNTEAF
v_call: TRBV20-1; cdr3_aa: SARDQAGILGWTEAF
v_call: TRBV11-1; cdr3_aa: ASSFAGARTSGETLAGELF
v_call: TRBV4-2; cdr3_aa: ASSRGTSGGAGTDTQY
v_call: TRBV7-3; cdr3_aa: ASSLDLQGRGSPLH
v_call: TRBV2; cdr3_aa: AGRGAGNSPLH
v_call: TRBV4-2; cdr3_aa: ASSQGELDGYNEKLF
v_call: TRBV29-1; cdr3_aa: SVGDPGPNYGYT
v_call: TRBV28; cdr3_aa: ASSSPLSYEQY
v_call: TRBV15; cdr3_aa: ATSRAISGNTIY
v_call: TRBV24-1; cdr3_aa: ATSDLRGQNQPQH
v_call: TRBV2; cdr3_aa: ASTGGGSLLAEAF